These T cell receptor beta chains were read from a single sample in a study of blood T cell repertoires in COVID-19. Method: immunoSEQ multiplex PCR; TCRdb's copy keeps in-frame clones and lacks some. The sample has about 14,000 clones; roughly 72% are singletons. The sequenced sample consisted of peripheral blood. Receptors were obtained from a man in his 70s with acute or convalescent COVID-19. Each CDR3 is given with its conserved first and last residue. A D gene is named only where the DNA matches it firmly. A clone size is listed for some rows: how often the clone was seen (once, few, many), or a class if it is expanded.

TRBJ2-7,NA,14,TRBV23-1,NA,CASTRDTLTYEQYF,TGCGCCAGCACTAGGGACACCCTCACCTACGAGCAGTACTTC
TRBJ2-3,TRBD2,17,TRBV7-2,NA,CASSLMPSGSGEDTQYF,TGTGCCAGCAGCTTAATGCCTAGCGGGAGTGGGGAAGATACGCAGTATTTT
TRBJ2-7,NA,16,TRBV5-1,NA,CASSLAQGPSSYEQYF,TGCGCCAGCAGCTTGGCCCAGGGGCCCAGCTCCTACGAGCAGTACTTC
TRBJ1-2,NA,14,TRBV10-2,NA,CASSEQGLAYGYTF,TGCGCCAGCAGTGAGCAGGGGTTGGCCTATGGCTACACCTTC
TRBJ1-3,TRBD1,16,TRBV14,NA,CASSPRTGKAGNTIYF,TGTGCCAGCAGCCCTAGGACAGGGAAGGCTGGAAACACCATATATTTT
TRBJ2-7,TRBD2,15,TRBV6-5,NA,CASSFIRTSGSEQYF,TGTGCCAGCAGTTTCATACGGACTAGCGGGAGCGAGCAGTACTTC
TRBJ1-2,TRBD1,14,TRBV5-1,once,CASRIADRNYGYTF,TGCGCCAGCCGAATTGCGGACAGGAACTATGGCTACACCTTC
TRBJ2-1,TRBD1,16,TRBV19,once,CASSIGDRGTYNEQFF,TGTGCCAGTAGTATAGGCGACAGGGGAACCTACAATGAGCAGTTCTTC
TRBJ2-3,NA,17,TRBV28,NA,CASSFTGNVGPSDTQYF,TGTGCCAGCAGTTTTACAGGGAACGTGGGCCCTTCAGATACGCAGTATTTT
TRBJ2-2,NA,16,TRBV19,few,CASNQRARANTGELFF,TGTGCCAGTAACCAGCGGGCACGGGCGAACACCGGGGAGCTGTTTTTT
TRBJ1-3,NA,15,TRBV19,NA,CASSIGTGSGNTIYF,TGTGCCAGTAGTATCGGCACAGGCTCTGGAAACACCATATATTTT
TRBJ2-5,NA,13,TRBV18,NA,CASSPRGKETQYF,TGTGCCAGCTCACCTAGAGGGAAAGAGACCCAGTACTTC
TRBJ2-2,NA,16,TRBV18,NA,CASSPRTTSFTGELFF,TGTGCCAGCTCACCACGGACTACATCTTTCACCGGGGAGCTGTTTTTT
TRBJ2-3,TRBD2,17,TRBV27,few,CASSSRLAGGGTDTQYF,TGTGCCAGCAGTTCCCGACTAGCGGGGGGCGGCACAGATACGCAGTATTTT
TRBJ1-2,NA,11,TRBV28,few,CASSPGYGYTF,TGTGCCAGCAGCCCAGGGTACGGCTACACCTTC
TRBJ2-7,TRBD1,15,TRBV27,once,CASRPRGQESYEQYF,TGTGCCAGCAGACCGAGAGGACAGGAATCATACGAGCAGTACTTC